Sequencing of this T cell receptor (beta chain) was carried out in a study of T cell responses to AZD1222 COVID-19 vaccine. Study-wide results and limits: It should be noted that donors were predominantly white British and more often female, and clonal diversity was possibly underestimated. Repertoire sampling occurred only after the peak T cell response.

Some clones are missing from TCRdb's copy, which holds only in-frame ones; the method was immunoSEQ multiplex PCR. The data contain roughly 65,000 clones, more than 70% of them singletons. This clone was counted once. Its antigen is as yet unknown. Germline CDR1 LGHDT, CDR2 YNNKEL (reference sequence). Trimming pared 4 bases from V and 0 bases from J, leaving 12 bases between. The CDR3 length is 15 residues. This receptor was obtained from an adult in good health. The chain is built from TRBV3-1 (or the pseudogene TRBV3-2) and TRBJ1-1, with a possible D match to TRBD1 (5 bases). The sample consisted of peripheral blood, taken on day 0 of AZD1222 vaccination. CDR3 residues: CASSPKVQVNTEAFF. The CDR3 nucleotides read TGTGCCAGCAGCCCAAAGGTACAGGTGAACACTGAAGCTTTCTTT.